Presented here are 19 T cell receptor beta chains from one specimen sequenced in a study of molecular identifiers for immune sequencing clone quantification (dated by TCRdb to 2016 to 2019). Receptors were amplified or captured by PCR. Sequencing used an Illumina HiSeq 4000. TCRdb ran its own pipeline on the public reads, namely fastp trimming at Q25 and MiXCR clone calling, and kept in-frame beta chains. Identical CDR3 protein sequences are pooled into one entry, listed with their most common genes and DNA. The table for this sample lists about 640,000 distinct CDR3 sequences; about 20% of them were counted only once. The top ten hold roughly 0.9% of the sample. Material for sequencing was naive CD8+ T cells from blood, with Jurkat cell RNA spiked in. The cell subset or site label corresponds to: FACS-sorted CD8+CD4-CCR7+CD45RA+ naive T cells. Receptors were obtained from a human donor in good health. Some libraries in this study had Jurkat cell RNA spiked in.

This clonotype was recorded a few times. J is TRBJ1-1 and V is TRBV9; D gene ambiguous. V was cut by 0 bases and J by 4 bases, with 10 bases left in between. This CDR3 has 14 amino acids. Germline CDR1 is SGDLS and CDR2 is YYNGEE. The CDR3 coding sequence is TGTGCCAGCAGCGTAGCTCCGGAGGGCACTGAAGCTTTCTTT. Its protein is CASSVAPEGTEAFF.

On this clonotype itself: This may come from a read error, since a much larger clone is one base off. Because the CDR3 is missing its conserved closing phenylalanine or tryptophan, this is likely a read error. The rearrangement joins TRBV2 to TRBJ2-3; D might be TRBD2 (5 bases). The CDR3 extends over 16 amino acids. V was shortened by 3 bases and J by 0 bases, with 13 bases between the two germline ends. Per germline, CDR1 SNHLY and CDR2 FYNNEI. DNA for the CDR3: TGTGCCAGCAGTGACCAAGCGGATATTAGCACAGATACGCAGTATCTT. As protein: CASSDQADISTDTQYL.

J is TRBJ1-3 and V is TRBV20-1, with D tentatively TRBD1 (5 bases). The CDR3 covers 14 residues. Germline CDR1 is DFQATT and CDR2 is SNEGSKA (reference sequence). Trimming stripped 3 bases from V and 8 bases from J, with 17 bases between. DNA of the CDR3: TGCAGTGCTAGCGGGACGGATAGTGGTCACACCATATATTTT. Its translation: CSASGTDSGHTIYF.

This clonotype occurred many times. The genes are TRBV9 and TRBJ2-5, with 9 positions matching TRBD1. Per germline, CDR1 SGDLS and CDR2 YYNGEE. The CDR3 has 15 amino acids. The J segment lost 2 bases and the V segment lost 3 bases, leaving 5 bases of the junction unmatched. This CDR3 reads CASSATGGRQETQYF. The CDR3 DNA sequence: TGTGCCAGCAGCGCTACAGGGGGCCGGCAAGAGACCCAGTACTTC.

The V and J genes are TRBV4-1 and TRBJ1-2; no reliable D call. The CDR3 is made up of 12 amino acids. V was pared by 0 bases and J by 10 bases, with 9 bases between. Germline V lookup: CDR1 MGHRA, CDR2 YSYEKL. CDR3 residues: CASSQDLQDYTF. The CDR3 DNA is TGCGCCAGCAGCCAAGATCTTCAGGACTACACCTTC.

Turning to this clonotype: Sequence at one end of the junction differs from germline and may be a read error. The chain links TRBV10-3 to TRBJ2-3; D perhaps matches TRBD2 (7 bases). The germline V gene encodes CDR1 ENHRY and CDR2 SYGVKD. CDR3 size: 18 residues. Here the CDR3 reads CAISVGPWEGESTGTQYF. In DNA form, the CDR3 reads TGTGCCATCAGTGTCGGTCCGTGGGAGGGGGAAAGCACAGGTACGCAGTATTTT.

The chain employs TRBV12-3 or TRBV12-4 and TRBJ1-1, with D uncertain. The CDR3 has 14 residues. Trimming removed 5 bases at V and 6 bases at J, with 16 bases between. The CDR3 here is CASSLWDLDAEAFF. The CDR3 DNA sequence: TGTGCCAGCAGTCTTTGGGATCTTGACGCTGAAGCTTTCTTT.

This clonotype has a count of ten or more. The chain has TRBV4-2 and TRBJ1-5; D ambiguous. The CDR3 runs 12 residues. Per germline, CDR1 LGHNA and CDR2 YNFKEQ. V was trimmed by 1 base and J by 7 bases, leaving 5 bases between them. The CDR3 loop is CASSQAGQPQHF. CDR3 in DNA: TGTGCCAGCAGCCAAGCGGGCCAGCCCCAGCATTTT.

The sample holds a few counts of this clonotype. The chain joins TRBV5-1 to TRBJ2-7; a weak D match, TRBD2 (6 bases). The germline CDR1 and CDR2 sequences are SGHRS and YFSETQ. The CDR3 runs 14 residues. Trimming pared 3 bases from V and 0 bases from J, leaving 10 bases between. For the CDR3, the DNA is TGCGCCAGCAGCTCCTGGGGGGACTCCTACGAGCAGTACTTC. Its translation: CASSSWGDSYEQYF.

This clonotype has a count of ten or more. The chain uses TRBV5-1 and TRBJ1-1; tentatively, D is TRBD1 (5 bases). Per the germline V gene, CDR1 is SGHRS and CDR2 is YFSETQ. Trimming shortened V by 3 bases and J by 8 bases, and 14 bases separated the two germline ends. The CDR3 is 13 amino acids. CDR3 DNA: TGCGCCAGCAGCTGGGGGACCTCCCCCGAAGCTTTCTTT. Its protein product is CASSWGTSPEAFF.

The chain is built from TRBV18 and TRBJ2-3; no clear D. Trimming took off 6 bases at V and 1 base at J, with 17 bases between the two ends. The CDR3 length is 16 residues. In germline, CDR1 is KGHSH, CDR2 LQKENI. The CDR3 here is CASSQIQYGRTDTQYF. CDR3 nucleotide sequence: TGTGCCAGCTCCCAAATCCAATACGGCCGCACAGATACGCAGTATTTT.

This clonotype was seen a handful of times. The chain has TRBV12-3 or TRBV12-4 and TRBJ2-4; D possibly corresponds to TRBD2 (6 bases). The CDR3 has 12 amino acids. The V and J ends lost 4 bases and 5 bases respectively, with 6 bases between them. DNA for the CDR3: TGTGCCAGCAGTTCGGGGGAAAACATTCAGTACTTC. Its translation: CASSSGENIQYF.

This clonotype was recorded at least ten times. DNA of the CDR3: TGTGCCAGCAGTGAATCAACAGCCTACGAGCAGTACTTC. This gives the protein CASSESTAYEQYF. This rearrangement joins TRBV25-1 to TRBJ2-7; D remains ambiguous. V was trimmed by 1 base and J by 2 bases, leaving 6 bases between them. The CDR3 loop spans 13 amino acids. Germline V CDR1 and CDR2: MGHDK, SYGVNS.

This clonotype was recorded at least ten times. The chain uses TRBV19 and TRBJ2-7, with 7 bases matching TRBD1. The CDR3 is 14 amino acids. Trimming cost V 1 base and J 7 bases; bases outside gene matches: 7. Germline V gives CDR1 LNHDA, CDR2 SQIVND (reference sequence). The CDR3 nucleotides are TGTGCCAGTAGTATAGGGGACAGAAGTACGGAGCAGTACTTC. Protein sequence: CASSIGDRSTEQYF.

This chain connects TRBV4-1 to TRBJ2-7, with 10 bases that match TRBD2. The V gene's germline CDR1 is MGHRA and CDR2 YSYEKL. After removal of 0 bases from V and 1 base from J, the junction contained 3 bases not matched to a gene. There are 16 residues in the CDR3. The CDR3 is CASSQDPSGGSYEQYF. DNA of the CDR3: TGCGCCAGCAGCCAAGATCCTAGCGGGGGATCCTACGAGCAGTACTTC.

V usage is TRBV7-9 and J usage is TRBJ1-5; 8 nucleotides match TRBD1. The CDR3 runs to 17 residues. Looked up from germline, CDR1 is SEHNR and CDR2 is FQNEAQ (reference sequence). The trim removed 1 base at V and 6 bases at J, leaving 11 bases unmatched. In nucleotides, the CDR3 is TGTGCCAGCAGCTTAGAGCTCGGCAGGGGGCCCGGTCAGCCCCAGCATTTT. It is translated as CASSLELGRGPGQPQHF.

The rearrangement joins TRBV2 to TRBJ2-2; D might be TRBD2 (6 bases). Per the germline V gene, CDR1 is SNHLY and CDR2 is FYNNEI. Trimming took 6 bases from V and 2 from J, leaving 16 bases between them. The CDR3 runs 16 residues. The CDR3 sequence is CASRNHRDFNTGELFF. The CDR3, as DNA: TGTGCCAGCAGAAACCACCGGGACTTCAACACCGGGGAGCTGTTTTTT.

A note on this clonotype: Because it lacks the conserved phenylalanine or tryptophan at the end, this CDR3 is likely a read error. This chain links TRBV6-2 or TRBV6-3 with TRBJ2-1; 10 bases are shared with TRBD1. This CDR3 contains 15 residues. Looked up from germline, CDR1 is MNHEY and CDR2 is SVGEGT. The ends lost 5 bases at V and 8 bases at J; junction bases unmatched: 9. The CDR3 DNA reads TGTGCCAGCAGTCTCCGGGACAGGGGAACCTATGAGCAGTTCTCC. Translated: CASSLRDRGTYEQFS.

This clonotype was counted many times. J is TRBJ2-3 and V is TRBV20-1; TRBD2 matches 9 bases. The junction had 8 bases not matched to a gene; V was cut back by 5 bases and J by 2 bases. The germline CDR1 and CDR2 sequences are DFQATT and SNEGSKA (reference sequence). The CDR3 sequence is 15 residues long. CDR3 protein: CSALERGAFTDTQYF. The CDR3 nucleotides read TGCAGTGCTCTCGAGCGGGGGGCGTTCACAGATACGCAGTATTTT.